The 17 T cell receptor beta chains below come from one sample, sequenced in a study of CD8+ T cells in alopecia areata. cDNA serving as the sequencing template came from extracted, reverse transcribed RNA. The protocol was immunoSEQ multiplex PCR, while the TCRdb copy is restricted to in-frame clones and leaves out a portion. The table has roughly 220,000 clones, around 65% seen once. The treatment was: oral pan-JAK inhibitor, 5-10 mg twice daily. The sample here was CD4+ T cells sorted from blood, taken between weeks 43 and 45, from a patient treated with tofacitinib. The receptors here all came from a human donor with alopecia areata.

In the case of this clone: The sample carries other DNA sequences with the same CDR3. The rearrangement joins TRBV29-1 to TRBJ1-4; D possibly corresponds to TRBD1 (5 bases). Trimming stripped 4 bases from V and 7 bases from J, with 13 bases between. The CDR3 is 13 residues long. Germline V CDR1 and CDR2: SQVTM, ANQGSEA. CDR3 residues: CSVVGQGGEKLFF. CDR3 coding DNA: TGCAGCGTTGTAGGTCAGGGTGGTGAAAAACTGTTTTTT.

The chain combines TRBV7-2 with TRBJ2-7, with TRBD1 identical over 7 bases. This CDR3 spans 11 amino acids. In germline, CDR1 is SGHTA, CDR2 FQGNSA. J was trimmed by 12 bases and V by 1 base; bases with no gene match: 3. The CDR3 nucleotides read TGTGCCAGCAGCTTAGGAGGGGGCCGGTACTTC. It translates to CASSLGGGRYF. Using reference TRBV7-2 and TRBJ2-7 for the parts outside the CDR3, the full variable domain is GAGVSQSPSNKVTEKGKDVELRCDPISGHTALYWYRQSLGQGLEFLIYFQGNSAPDKSGLPSDRFSAERTGGSVSTLTIQRTQQEDSAVYLCASSLGGGRYFGPGTRLTVT.

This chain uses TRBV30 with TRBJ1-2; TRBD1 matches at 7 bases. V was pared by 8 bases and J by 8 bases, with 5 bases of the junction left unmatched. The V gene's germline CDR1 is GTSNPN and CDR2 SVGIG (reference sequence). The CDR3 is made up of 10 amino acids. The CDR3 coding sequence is TGTGCCCAGGGGGTAGGGGGCTACACCTTC. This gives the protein CAQGVGGYTF.

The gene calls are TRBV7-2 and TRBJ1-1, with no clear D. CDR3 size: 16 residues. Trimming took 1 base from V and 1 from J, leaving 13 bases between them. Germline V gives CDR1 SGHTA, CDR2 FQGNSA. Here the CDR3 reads CASSLDEPLPNTEAFF. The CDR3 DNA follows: TGTGCCAGCAGCTTAGATGAGCCACTCCCGAACACTGAAGCTTTCTTT.

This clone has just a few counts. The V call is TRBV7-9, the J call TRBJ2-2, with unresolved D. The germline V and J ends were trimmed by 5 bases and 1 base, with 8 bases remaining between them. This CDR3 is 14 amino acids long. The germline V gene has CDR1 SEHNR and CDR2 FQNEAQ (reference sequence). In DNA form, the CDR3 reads TGTGCCAGCAGCCCGAGTCTGAACACCGGGGAGCTGTTTTTT. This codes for CASSPSLNTGELFF.

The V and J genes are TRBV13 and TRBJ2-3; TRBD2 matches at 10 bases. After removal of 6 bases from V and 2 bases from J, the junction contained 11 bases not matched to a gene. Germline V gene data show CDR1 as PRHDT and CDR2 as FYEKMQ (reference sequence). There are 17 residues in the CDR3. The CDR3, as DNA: TGTGCCAGCAGTCCGTTTCTAGCGGGGGACCTCACAGATACGCAGTATTTT. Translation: CASSPFLAGDLTDTQYF.

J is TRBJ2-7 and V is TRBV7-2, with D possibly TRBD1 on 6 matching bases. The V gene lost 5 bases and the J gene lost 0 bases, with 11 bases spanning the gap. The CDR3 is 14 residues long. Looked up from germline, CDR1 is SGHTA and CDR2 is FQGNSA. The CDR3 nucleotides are TGTGCCAGCAGCAAAGGGGGTAGCTCCTACGAGCAGTACTTC. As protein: CASSKGGSSYEQYF. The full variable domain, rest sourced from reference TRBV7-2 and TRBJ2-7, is GAGVSQSPSNKVTEKGKDVELRCDPISGHTALYWYRQSLGQGLEFLIYFQGNSAPDKSGLPSDRFSAERTGGSVSTLTIQRTQQEDSAVYLCASSKGGSSYEQYFGPGTRLTVT.

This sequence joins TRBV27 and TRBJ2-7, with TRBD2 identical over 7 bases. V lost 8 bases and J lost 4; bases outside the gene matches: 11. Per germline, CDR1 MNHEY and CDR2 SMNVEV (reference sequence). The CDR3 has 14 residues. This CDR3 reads CASRAGVVSYEQYF. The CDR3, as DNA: TGTGCCAGCCGCGCGGGGGTGGTTTCTTACGAGCAGTACTTC.

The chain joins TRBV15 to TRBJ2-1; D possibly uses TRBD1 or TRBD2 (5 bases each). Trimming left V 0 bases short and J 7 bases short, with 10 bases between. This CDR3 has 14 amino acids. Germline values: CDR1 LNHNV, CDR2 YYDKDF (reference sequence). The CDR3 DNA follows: TGTGCCACCAGCAGAGATCGGTGGGGGAATGAGCAGTTCTTC. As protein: CATSRDRWGNEQFF.

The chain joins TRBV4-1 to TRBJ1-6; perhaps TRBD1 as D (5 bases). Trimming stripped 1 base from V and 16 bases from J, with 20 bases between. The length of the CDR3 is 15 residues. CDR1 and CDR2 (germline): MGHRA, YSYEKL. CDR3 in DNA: TGCGCCAGCAGCCAAGTTTTAGGTGGCAGGGTTTTTCTCCACTTT. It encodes CASSQVLGGRVFLHF.

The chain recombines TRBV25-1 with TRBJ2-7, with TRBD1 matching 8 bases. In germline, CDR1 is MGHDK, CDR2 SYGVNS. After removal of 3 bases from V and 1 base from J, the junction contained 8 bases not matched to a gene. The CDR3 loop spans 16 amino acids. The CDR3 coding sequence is TGTGCCAGCAGTGACCGAGGACAGGGAGGATCCTACGAGCAGTACTTC. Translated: CASSDRGQGGSYEQYF.

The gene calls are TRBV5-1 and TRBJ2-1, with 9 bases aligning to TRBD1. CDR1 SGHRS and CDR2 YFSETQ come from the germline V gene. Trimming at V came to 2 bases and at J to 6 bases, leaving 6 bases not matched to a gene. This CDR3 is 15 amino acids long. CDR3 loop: CASSFSGQGSNEQFF. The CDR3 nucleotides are TGCGCCAGCAGCTTCTCGGGACAGGGCTCCAATGAGCAGTTCTTC.

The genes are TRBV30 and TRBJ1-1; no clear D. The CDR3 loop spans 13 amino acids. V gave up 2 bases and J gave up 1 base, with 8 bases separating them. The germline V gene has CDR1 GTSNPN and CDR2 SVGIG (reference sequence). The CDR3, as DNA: TGTGCCTGGAGTCGCCTGACGAACACTGAAGCTTTCTTT. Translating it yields CAWSRLTNTEAFF. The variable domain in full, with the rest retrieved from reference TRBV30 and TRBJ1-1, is SQTIHQWPATLVQPVGSPLSLECTVEGTSNPNLYWYRQAAGRGLQLLFYSVGIGQISSEVPQNLSASRPQDRQFILSSKKLLLSDSGFYLCAWSRLTNTEAFFGQGTRLTVV.

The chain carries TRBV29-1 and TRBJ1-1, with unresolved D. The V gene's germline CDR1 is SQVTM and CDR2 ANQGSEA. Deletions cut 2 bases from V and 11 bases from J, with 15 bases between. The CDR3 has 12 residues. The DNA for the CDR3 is TGCAGCGTTGAACTTATGGCAACTGGGGCTTTCTTT. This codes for CSVELMATGAFF.

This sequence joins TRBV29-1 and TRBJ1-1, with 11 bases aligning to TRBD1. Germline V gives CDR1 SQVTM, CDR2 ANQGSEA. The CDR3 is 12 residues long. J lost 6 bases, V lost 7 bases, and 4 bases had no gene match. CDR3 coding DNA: TGCAGCGCTGGACAGGGGGCGGCTGAAGCTTTCTTT. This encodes CSAGQGAAEAFF. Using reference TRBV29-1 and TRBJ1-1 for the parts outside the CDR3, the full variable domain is SAVISQKPSRDICQRGTSLTIQCQVDSQVTMMFWYRQQPGQSLTLIATANQGSEATYESGFVIDKFPISRPNLTFSTLTVSNMSPEDSSIYLCSAGQGAAEAFFGQGTRLTVV.

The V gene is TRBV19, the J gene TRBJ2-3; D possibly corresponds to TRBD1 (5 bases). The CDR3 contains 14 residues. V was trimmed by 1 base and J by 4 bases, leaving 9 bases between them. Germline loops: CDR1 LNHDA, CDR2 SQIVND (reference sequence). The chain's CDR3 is CASSIGPGPDTQYF. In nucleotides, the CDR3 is TGTGCCAGTAGTATAGGGCCAGGGCCAGATACGCAGTATTTT. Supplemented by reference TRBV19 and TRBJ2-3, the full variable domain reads DGGITQSPKYLFRKEGQNVTLSCEQNLNHDAMYWYRQDPGQGLRLIYYSQIVNDFQKGDIAEGYSVSREKKESFPLTVTSAQKNPTAFYLCASSIGPGPDTQYFGPGTRLTVL.

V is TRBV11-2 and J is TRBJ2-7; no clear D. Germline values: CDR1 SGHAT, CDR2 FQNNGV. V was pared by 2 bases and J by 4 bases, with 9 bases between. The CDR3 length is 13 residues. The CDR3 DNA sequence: TGTGCCAGCAGCTTATCCCAGGATTACGAGCAGTACTTC. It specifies CASSLSQDYEQYF. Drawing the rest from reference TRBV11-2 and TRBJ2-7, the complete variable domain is EAGVAQSPRYKIIEKRQSVAFWCNPISGHATLYWYQQILGQGPKLLIQFQNNGVVDDSQLPKDRFSAERLKGVDSTLKIQPAKLEDSAVYLCASSLSQDYEQYFGPGTRLTVT.